This TCR beta chain was sequenced in a study of cytotoxic CD8 clonotypes in ibrutinib-treated CLL. Notes on the study in general: Clonality was higher at ibrutinib response and returned toward baseline at progression.

To note about this clone: Its antigen is not known.

Some clones are missing from TCRdb's copy, which holds only in-frame ones; the method was immunoSEQ multiplex PCR. The repertoire holds some 200,000 clones, with about four fifths as singletons. The source is a human donor with chronic lymphocytic leukemia. This sample comprised PBMCs, obtained after 12 months of ibrutinib treatment.

The DNA of the CDR3 is TGTGCCAGCAGCATCAAAAGTGGGACTGAAGCTTTCTTT. It encodes CASSIKSGTEAFF. This rearrangement joins TRBV7-2 to TRBJ1-1; D is unclear. Germline V gene data show CDR1 as SGHTA and CDR2 as FQGNSA. Trimming shortened V by 5 bases and J by 5 bases, and 12 bases separated the two germline ends. The CDR3 spans 13 residues. Full variable domain (remainder filled in from reference TRBV7-2 and TRBJ1-1): GAGVSQSPSNKVTEKGKDVELRCDPISGHTALYWYRQSLGQGLEFLIYFQGNSAPDKSGLPSDRFSAERTGGSVSTLTIQRTQQEDSAVYLCASSIKSGTEAFFGQGTRLTVV.